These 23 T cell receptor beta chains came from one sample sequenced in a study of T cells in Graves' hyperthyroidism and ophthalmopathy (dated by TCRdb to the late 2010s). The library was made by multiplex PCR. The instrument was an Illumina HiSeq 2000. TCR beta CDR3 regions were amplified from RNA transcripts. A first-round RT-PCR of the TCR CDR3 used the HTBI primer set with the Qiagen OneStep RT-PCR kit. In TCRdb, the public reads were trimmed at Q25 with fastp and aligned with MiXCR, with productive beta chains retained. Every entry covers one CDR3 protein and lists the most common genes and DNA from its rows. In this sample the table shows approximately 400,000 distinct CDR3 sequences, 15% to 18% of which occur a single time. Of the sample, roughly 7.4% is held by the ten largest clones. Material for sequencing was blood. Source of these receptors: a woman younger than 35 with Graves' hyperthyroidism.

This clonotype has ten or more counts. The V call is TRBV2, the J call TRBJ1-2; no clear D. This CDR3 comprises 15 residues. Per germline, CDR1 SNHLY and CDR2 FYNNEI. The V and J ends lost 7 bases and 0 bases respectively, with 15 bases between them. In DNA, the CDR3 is TGTGCCAGCATCGGGCAGACGGTGCCTAACTATGGCTACACCTTC. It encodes CASIGQTVPNYGYTF.

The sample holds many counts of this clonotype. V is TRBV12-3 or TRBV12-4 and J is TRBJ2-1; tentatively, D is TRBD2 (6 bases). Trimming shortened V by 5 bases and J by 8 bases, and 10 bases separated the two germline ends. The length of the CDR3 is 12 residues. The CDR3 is CASSPGGDEQFF. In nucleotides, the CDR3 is TGTGCCAGCAGTCCTGGAGGGGATGAGCAGTTCTTC.

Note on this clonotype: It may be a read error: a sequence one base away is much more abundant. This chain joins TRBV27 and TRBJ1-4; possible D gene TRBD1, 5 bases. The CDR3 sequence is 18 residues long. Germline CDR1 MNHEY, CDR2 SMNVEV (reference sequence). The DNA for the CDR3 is TGTGCCAGCAGACCCAATCAGGGAGGGTGGGAAACTAATGGAAAACTGTTTTTT. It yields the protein CASRPNQGGWETNGKLFF.

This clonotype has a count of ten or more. The CDR3 nucleotides read TGTGCCAGCAGGCGGGACAGGGGGTACGAGCAGTACTTC. Protein product: CASRRDRGYEQYF. The genes are TRBV6-1 and TRBJ2-7, with 11 bases matching TRBD1. There are 13 residues in the CDR3. Germline-derived CDR1 and CDR2 are MNHNS and SASEGT. V lost 6 bases, J lost 4 bases, and 2 bases stayed unmatched.

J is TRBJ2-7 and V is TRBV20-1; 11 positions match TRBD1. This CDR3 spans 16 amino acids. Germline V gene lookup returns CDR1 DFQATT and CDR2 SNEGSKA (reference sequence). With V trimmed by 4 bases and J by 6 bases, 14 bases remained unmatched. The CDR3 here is CSATDRGRPGLSEQYF. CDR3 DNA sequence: TGCAGTGCTACGGACAGGGGGCGGCCCGGGCTATCCGAGCAGTACTTC.

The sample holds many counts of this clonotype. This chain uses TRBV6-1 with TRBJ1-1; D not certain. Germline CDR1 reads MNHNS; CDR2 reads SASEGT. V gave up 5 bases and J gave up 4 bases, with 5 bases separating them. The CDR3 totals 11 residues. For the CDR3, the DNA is TGTGCCAGCAGTTACGGCACTGAAGCTTTCTTT. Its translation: CASSYGTEAFF.

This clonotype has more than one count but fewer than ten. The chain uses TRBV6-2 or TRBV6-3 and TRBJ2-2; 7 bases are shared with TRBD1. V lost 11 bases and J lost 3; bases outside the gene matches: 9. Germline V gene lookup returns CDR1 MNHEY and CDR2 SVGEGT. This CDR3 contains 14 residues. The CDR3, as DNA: TGTGCCCTCAAAGGGCAGGGGGACACCGGGGAGCTGTTTTTT. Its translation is CALKGQGDTGELFF.

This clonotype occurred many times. Here the CDR3 reads CASSTGTAETQYF. The CDR3 coding sequence is TGTGCCAGCAGTACCGGGACAGCGGAGACCCAGTACTTC. This rearrangement joins TRBV12-3 or TRBV12-4 to TRBJ2-5; 7 bases line up with TRBD1. The CDR3 is 13 residues long. V trimming: 5 bases; J trimming: 5 bases; junction bases outside the gene matches: 5.

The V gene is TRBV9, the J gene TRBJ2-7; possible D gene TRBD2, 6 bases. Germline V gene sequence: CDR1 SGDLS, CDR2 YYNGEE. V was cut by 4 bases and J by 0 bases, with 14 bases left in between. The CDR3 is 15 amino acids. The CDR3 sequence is CASSPQAGHSYEQYF. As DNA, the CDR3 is TGTGCCAGCAGCCCCCAGGCGGGGCACTCCTACGAGCAGTACTTC.

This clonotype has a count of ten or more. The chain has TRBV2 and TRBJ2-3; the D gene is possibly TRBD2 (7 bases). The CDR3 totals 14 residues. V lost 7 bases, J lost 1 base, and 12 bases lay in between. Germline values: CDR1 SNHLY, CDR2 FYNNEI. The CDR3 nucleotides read TGTGCCAGCAAGGGGGGGCCCGGCACAGATACGCAGTATTTT. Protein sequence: CASKGGPGTDTQYF.

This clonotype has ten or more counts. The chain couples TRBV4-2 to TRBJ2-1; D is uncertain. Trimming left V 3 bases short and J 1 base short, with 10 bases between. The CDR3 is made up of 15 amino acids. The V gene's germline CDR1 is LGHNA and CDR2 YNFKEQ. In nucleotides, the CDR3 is TGTGCCAGCAGCCAGGAAACACCTTCCTACAATGAGCAGTTCTTC. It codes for CASSQETPSYNEQFF.

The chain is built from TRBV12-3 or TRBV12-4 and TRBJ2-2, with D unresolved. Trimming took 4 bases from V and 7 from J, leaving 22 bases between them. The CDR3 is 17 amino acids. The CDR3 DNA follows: TGTGCCAGCAGTTCCGCCTGGAGTCTGGGGATGGGCGGGGAGCTGTTTTTT. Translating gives CASSSAWSLGMGGELFF.

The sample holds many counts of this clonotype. The CDR3 sequence: CSASHRGPHYEQYF. Written as DNA, the CDR3 is TGCAGTGCTAGTCACCGGGGCCCCCACTACGAGCAGTACTTC. The chain joins TRBV20-1 to TRBJ2-7; perhaps D is TRBD1 or TRBD2 (5 bases each). This CDR3 has 14 residues. Trimming pared 3 bases from V and 3 bases from J, leaving 15 bases between. Germline V CDR1 and CDR2: DFQATT, SNEGSKA (reference sequence).

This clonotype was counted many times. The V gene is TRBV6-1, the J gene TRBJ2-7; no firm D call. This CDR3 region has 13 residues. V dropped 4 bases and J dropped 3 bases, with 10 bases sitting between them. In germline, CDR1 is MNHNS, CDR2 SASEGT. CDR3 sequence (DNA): TGTGCCAGCAGTGTACCCAGCAACTACGAGCAGTACTTC. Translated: CASSVPSNYEQYF.

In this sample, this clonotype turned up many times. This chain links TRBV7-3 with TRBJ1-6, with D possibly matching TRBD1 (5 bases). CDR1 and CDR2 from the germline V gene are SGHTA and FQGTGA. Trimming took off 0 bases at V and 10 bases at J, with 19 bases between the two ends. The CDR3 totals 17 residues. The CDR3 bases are TGTGCCAGCAGCTTAACTGGACCCCGGGACGCCGGATCACCCCTCCACTTT. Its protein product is CASSLTGPRDAGSPLHF.

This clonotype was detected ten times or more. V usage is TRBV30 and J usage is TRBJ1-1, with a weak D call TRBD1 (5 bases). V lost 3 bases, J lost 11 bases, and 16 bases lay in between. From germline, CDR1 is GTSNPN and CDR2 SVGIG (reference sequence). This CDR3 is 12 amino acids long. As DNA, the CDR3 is TGTGCCTGGAGCCCTTGGGGGGTGGATGCTTTCTTT. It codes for CAWSPWGVDAFF.

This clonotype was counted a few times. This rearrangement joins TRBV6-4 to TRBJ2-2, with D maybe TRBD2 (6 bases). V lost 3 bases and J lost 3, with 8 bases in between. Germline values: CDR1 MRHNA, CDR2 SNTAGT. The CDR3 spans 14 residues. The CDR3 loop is CASSELADTGELFF. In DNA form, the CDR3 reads TGTGCCAGCAGTGAACTAGCTGACACCGGGGAGCTGTTTTTT.

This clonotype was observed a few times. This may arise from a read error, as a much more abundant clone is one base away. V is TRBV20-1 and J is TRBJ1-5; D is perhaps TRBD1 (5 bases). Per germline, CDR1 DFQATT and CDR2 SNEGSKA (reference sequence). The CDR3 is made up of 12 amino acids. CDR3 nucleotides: TGCAGCGCCGGGACTAACAGTCAGCCCCAGCATTTT. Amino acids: CSAGTNSQPQHF.

This chain's CDR3 is CASSLNPTEETQYF. Here the CDR3 DNA reads TGTGCCAGCAGTTTAAACCCGACAGAAGAGACCCAGTACTTC. V is TRBV12-3 or TRBV12-4 and J is TRBJ2-5; possible D gene TRBD1, 5 bases. The CDR3 covers 14 residues. V dropped 2 bases and J dropped 3 bases, with 10 bases sitting between them.

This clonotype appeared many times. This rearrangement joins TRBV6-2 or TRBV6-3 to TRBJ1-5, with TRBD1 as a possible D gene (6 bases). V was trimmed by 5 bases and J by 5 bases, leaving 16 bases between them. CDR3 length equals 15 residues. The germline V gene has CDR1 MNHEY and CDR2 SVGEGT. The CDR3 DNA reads TGTGCCAGCAGTAACTTCAGGGGCCCCTATCAGCCCCAGCATTTT. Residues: CASSNFRGPYQPQHF.

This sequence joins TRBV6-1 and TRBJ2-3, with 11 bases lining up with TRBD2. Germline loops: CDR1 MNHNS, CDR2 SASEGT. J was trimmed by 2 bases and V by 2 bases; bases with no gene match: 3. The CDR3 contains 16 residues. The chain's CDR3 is CASSEQTSGVTDTQYF. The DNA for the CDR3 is TGTGCCAGCAGTGAACAGACTAGCGGGGTCACAGATACGCAGTATTTT.

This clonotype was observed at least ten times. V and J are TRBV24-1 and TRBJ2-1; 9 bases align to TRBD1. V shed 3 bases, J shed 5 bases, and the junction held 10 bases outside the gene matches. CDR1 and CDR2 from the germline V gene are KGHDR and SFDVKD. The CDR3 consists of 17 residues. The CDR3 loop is CATSDPGGGQGNNEQFF. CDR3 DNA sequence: TGTGCCACCAGTGATCCCGGCGGGGGACAGGGAAACAATGAGCAGTTCTTC.

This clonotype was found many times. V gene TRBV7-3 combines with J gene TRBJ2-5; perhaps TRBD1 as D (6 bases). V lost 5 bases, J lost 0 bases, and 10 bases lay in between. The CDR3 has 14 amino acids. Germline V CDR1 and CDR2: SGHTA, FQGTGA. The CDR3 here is CASSIDRYQETQYF. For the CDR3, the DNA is TGTGCCAGCAGCATCGACAGGTACCAAGAGACCCAGTACTTC.